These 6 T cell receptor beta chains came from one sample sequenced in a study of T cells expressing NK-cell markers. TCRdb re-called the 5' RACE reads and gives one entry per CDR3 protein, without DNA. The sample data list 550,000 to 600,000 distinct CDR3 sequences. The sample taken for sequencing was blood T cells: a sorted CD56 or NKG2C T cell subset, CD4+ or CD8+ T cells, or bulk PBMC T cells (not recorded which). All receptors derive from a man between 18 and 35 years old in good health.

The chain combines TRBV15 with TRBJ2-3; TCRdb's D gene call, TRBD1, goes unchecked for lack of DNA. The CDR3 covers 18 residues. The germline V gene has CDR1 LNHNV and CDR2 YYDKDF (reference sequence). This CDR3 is CATSRDRDRGFGTDTQYF. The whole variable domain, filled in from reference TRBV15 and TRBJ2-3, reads DAMVIQNPRYQVTQFGKPVTLSCSQTLNHNVMYWYQQKSSQAPKLLFHYYDKDFNNEADTPDNFQSRRPNTSFCFLDIRSPGLGDTAMYLCATSRDRDRGFGTDTQYFGPGTRLTVL.

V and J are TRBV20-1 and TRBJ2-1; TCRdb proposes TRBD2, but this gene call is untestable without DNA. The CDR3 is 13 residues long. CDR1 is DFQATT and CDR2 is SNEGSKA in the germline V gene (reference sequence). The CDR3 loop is CSATRLASNEQFF.

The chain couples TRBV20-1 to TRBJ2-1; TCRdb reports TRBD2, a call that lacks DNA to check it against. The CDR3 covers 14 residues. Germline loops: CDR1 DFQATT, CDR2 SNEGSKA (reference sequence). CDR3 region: CSALDYPEGNEQFF.

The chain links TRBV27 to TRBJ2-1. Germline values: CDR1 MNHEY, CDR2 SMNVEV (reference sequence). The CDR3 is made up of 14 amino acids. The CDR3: CASSLSTLANEQFF.

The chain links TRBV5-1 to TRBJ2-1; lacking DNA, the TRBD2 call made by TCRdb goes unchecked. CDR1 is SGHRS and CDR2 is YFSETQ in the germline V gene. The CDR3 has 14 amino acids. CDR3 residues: CASTDGGGDGEQFF. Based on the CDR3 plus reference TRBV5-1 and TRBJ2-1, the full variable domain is KAGVTQTPRYLIKTRGQQVTLSCSPISGHRSVSWYQQTPGQGLQFLFEYFSETQRNKGNFPGRFSGRQFSNSRSEMNVSTLELGDSALYLCASTDGGGDGEQFFGPGTRLTVL.

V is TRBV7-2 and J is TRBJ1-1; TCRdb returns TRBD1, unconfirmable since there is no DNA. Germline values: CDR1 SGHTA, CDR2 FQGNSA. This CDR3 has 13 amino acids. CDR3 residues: CASSAHGRTEAFF. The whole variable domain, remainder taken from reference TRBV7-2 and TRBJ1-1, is GAGVSQSPSNKVTEKGKDVELRCDPISGHTALYWYRQSLGQGLEFLIYFQGNSAPDKSGLPSDRFSAERTGGSVSTLTIQRTQQEDSAVYLCASSAHGRTEAFFGQGTRLTVV.